This entry is about one TCR beta chain. This entry is derived from a study of blood T cell repertoires in COVID-19. The wider study: T cells, B-cell-depleted T cells, or PBMCs provided the cDNA or gDNA that served as material.

There are 16 residues in the CDR3. After removal of 4 bases from V and 3 bases from J, the junction contained 7 bases not matched to a gene. Germline V gene data show CDR1 as LNHDA and CDR2 as SQIVND (reference sequence). Sequenced by immunoSEQ multiplex PCR; TCRdb stores in-frame clones only, minus some. The table includes 200,000 to 250,000 clones, about 86% detected once. The origin of this receptor is a woman aged 25-40 years who had recovered from COVID-19. Sequencing was carried out using peripheral blood. V is TRBV19 and J is TRBJ2-1; TRBD2 matches 9 bases. The CDR3 protein is CASSTRAGGIYNEQFF. The DNA for the CDR3 is TGTGCCAGTAGTACCAGAGCGGGGGGTATCTACAATGAGCAGTTCTTC.